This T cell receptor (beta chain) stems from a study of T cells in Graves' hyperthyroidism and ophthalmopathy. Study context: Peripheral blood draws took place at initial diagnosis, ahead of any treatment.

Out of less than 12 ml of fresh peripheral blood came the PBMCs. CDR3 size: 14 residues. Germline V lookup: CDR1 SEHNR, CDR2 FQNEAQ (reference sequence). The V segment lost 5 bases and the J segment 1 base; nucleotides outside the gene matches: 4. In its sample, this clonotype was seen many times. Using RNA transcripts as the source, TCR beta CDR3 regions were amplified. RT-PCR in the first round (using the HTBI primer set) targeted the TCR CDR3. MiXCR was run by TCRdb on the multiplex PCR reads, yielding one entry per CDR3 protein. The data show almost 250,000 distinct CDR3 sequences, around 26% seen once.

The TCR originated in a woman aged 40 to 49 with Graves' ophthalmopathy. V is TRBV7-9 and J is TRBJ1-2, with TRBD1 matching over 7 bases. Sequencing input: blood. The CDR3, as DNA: TGTGCCAGCAGCCTGGGACAGATTAACTATGGCTACACCTTC. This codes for CASSLGQINYGYTF.